This note documents a single T cell receptor (beta chain) sequence. Its target is unknown. These data come from a study of T cell responses to AZD1222 COVID-19 vaccine. Study conclusions and caveats: Spike-wide coverage was observed for vaccine-associated CD4 TCRs, with dominant responses at 160-218 and 743-854. The study found Spike-specific TCR breadth and depth rose after two AZD1222 doses. Baseline testing showed seropositivity in only six or seven AZD1222 recipients.

Sequencing was performed with immunoSEQ multiplex PCR; in TCRdb, only in-frame clones are kept and a portion is missing. In the table there are tens of thousands of clones, 75% to 85% of which are singletons. The CDR3 loop spans 14 amino acids. With V trimmed by 4 bases and J by 4 bases, 5 bases remained unmatched. Per germline, CDR1 KGHDR and CDR2 SFDVKD. V and J are TRBV24-1 and TRBJ1-2; 7 positions match TRBD1. This receptor was taken from an adult in good health. Material: peripheral blood, obtained on day 0 of AZD1222 vaccination. CDR3 nucleotides: TGTGCCACCAGTGACCGGGGACAGATCTATGGCTACACCTTC. This encodes CATSDRGQIYGYTF.